One sample yielded the 22 T cell receptor beta chains listed below, sequenced in a study of cytomegalovirus exposure and HLA in healthy donors. This PCR relied on a set of 60 Vbeta primers and 13 Jbeta primers. The method was immunoSEQ multiplex PCR; TCRdb's version includes in-frame clones alone and lacks a portion of them. The table shows about 140,000 clones, with roughly 9.6% occurring only once. Sequencing input: PBMCs. The origin of the receptors is a woman aged 40 to 50 in good health and CMV-seropositive.

In its sample, this clone was seen a few times. The chain carries TRBV6-5 and TRBJ1-1, with 11 positions matching TRBD1. The germline V gene has CDR1 MNHEY and CDR2 SVGAGI. The trim removed 6 bases at V and 10 bases at J, leaving 7 bases unmatched. CDR3 length: 13 amino acids. The CDR3 DNA is TGTGCCAGCAGACCCCCTGGACAGGGGGCAGCTTTCTTT. This codes for CASRPPGQGAAFF.

The CDR3 loop reads CASSPAGGTTGELFF. For the CDR3, the DNA is TGTGCCAGCAGCCCCGCGGGGGGGACCACCGGGGAGCTGTTTTTT. This chain links TRBV5-5 with TRBJ2-2, with 9 positions matching TRBD2. V was clipped by 4 bases and J by 4 bases; unmatched bases: 5. Germline V CDR1 and CDR2: SGHKS, YYEKEE (reference sequence). The CDR3 extends over 15 amino acids.

There are a few counts of this clone. The chain joins TRBV4-3 to TRBJ1-1; TRBD1 agrees at 10 bases. The CDR3 sequence is 16 residues long. Germline V CDR1 and CDR2: LGHNA, YSLEER. With 4 bases clipped from V and 0 bases from J, the junction kept 5 bases outside the gene matches. CDR3 sequence: CASSRYGQGVNTEAFF. CDR3 DNA: TGCGCCAGCAGCCGATACGGACAGGGGGTGAACACTGAAGCTTTCTTT.

This clone appeared a few times. The identical CDR3 is also encoded by other nucleotide sequences in the sample. The genes are TRBV5-4 and TRBJ2-7; D is unresolved. Looked up from germline, CDR1 is SGHNT and CDR2 is YYREEE (reference sequence). The V end was cut by 2 bases, the J end by 1 base, with 13 bases between. The CDR3 spans 15 residues. CDR3 bases: TGTGCCAGCAGCTTAACGTCAGGTGGGTCCTACGAGCAGTACTTC. Translating it yields CASSLTSGGSYEQYF.

This clone was counted only a few times. An end of the junction differs from the germline gene, which may be a read error. The chain has TRBV5-6 and TRBJ2-1; the D gene is possibly TRBD2 (5 bases). This CDR3 is built from 12 residues. CDR1 SGHDT and CDR2 YYEEEE come from the germline V gene. The CDR3 bases are TGTGCCAGCAGTCGAACCAACGGGGAGCCGTTCTTC. It is translated as CASSRTNGEPFF. Supplemented by reference TRBV5-6 and TRBJ2-1, the full variable domain reads DAGVTQSPTHLIKTRGQQVTLRCSPKSGHDTVSWYQQALGQGPQFIFQYYEEEERQRGNFPDRFSGHQFPNYSSELNVNALLLGDSALYLCASSRTNGEPFFGPGTRLTVL.

The V and J genes are TRBV6-5 and TRBJ1-4; possible D gene TRBD1, 5 bases. CDR1 is MNHEY, CDR2 SVGAGI, per germline. The CDR3 is 13 residues long. Trimming removed 6 bases at V and 6 bases at J, with 11 bases between. DNA for the CDR3: TGTGCCAGCAGCTCGGGGGGAGATGAAAAACTGTTTTTT. Translated, it gives CASSSGGDEKLFF.

The V and J genes are TRBV9 and TRBJ2-5, with TRBD2 matching over 7 bases. CDR1 and CDR2 (germline): SGDLS, YYNGEE. The CDR3 is 13 residues long. Trimming at V came to 0 bases and at J to 7 bases, leaving 3 bases not matched to a gene. The CDR3 DNA is TGTGCCAGCAGCGTAGTGGGGGAGGGGACCCAGTACTTC. Encoded protein: CASSVVGEGTQYF.

This clone was picked up a small number of times. The chain combines TRBV5-1 with TRBJ1-3, with D unclear. The CDR3 has 15 residues. Germline CDR1 and CDR2: SGHRS and YFSETQ. V was cut by 0 bases and J by 3 bases, with 10 bases left in between. In nucleotides, the CDR3 is TGCGCCAGCAGCTTGGCGCCAGTTGTTGGAAACACCATATATTTT. Amino acids: CASSLAPVVGNTIYF.

This clone has just a few counts. V usage is TRBV5-6 and J usage is TRBJ1-5; 10 bases agree with TRBD1. The CDR3 length is 17 residues. The germline V gene encodes CDR1 SGHDT and CDR2 YYEEEE. Losses at the gene ends were 4 bases for V and 0 bases for J; bases not matched to a gene: 7. The CDR3 DNA reads as TGTGCCAGCAGCAGGGACAGGGGAGGCTATAGCAATCAGCCCCAGCATTTT. Amino acids: CASSRDRGGYSNQPQHF.

This clone showed up just a few times. This chain joins TRBV5-4 and TRBJ1-1, with TRBD1 matching 11 bases. This CDR3 contains 16 residues. V trimming: 4 bases; J trimming: 4 bases; junction bases outside the gene matches: 9. Germline V gives CDR1 SGHNT, CDR2 YYREEE (reference sequence). CDR3 protein: CASSLGQGAPGTEAFF. In DNA, the CDR3 is TGTGCCAGCAGCCTCGGACAGGGGGCGCCGGGCACTGAAGCTTTCTTT.

This clone came up a few times. V is TRBV2 and J is TRBJ2-7; 7 bases agree with TRBD2. The CDR3 consists of 14 residues. The J segment lost 2 bases and the V segment lost 5 bases, leaving 6 bases of the junction unmatched. Germline values: CDR1 SNHLY, CDR2 FYNNEI. CDR3 region: CASSQVGGTYEQYF. DNA for the CDR3: TGTGCCAGCAGTCAAGTGGGGGGGACCTACGAGCAGTACTTC. Drawing the rest from reference TRBV2 and TRBJ2-7, the complete variable domain is EPEVTQTPSHQVTQMGQEVILRCVPISNHLYFYWYRQILGQKVEFLVSFYNNEISEKSEIFDDQFSVERPDGSNFTLKIRSTKLEDSAMYFCASSQVGGTYEQYFGPGTRLTVT.

There are a few counts of this clone. The chain is built from TRBV29-1 and TRBJ2-5; TRBD2 is a possible D gene (6 bases). Per germline, CDR1 SQVTM and CDR2 ANQGSEA. The CDR3 is 12 residues long. Trimming stripped 4 bases from V and 11 bases from J, with 17 bases between. CDR3 in DNA: TGCAGCGTTGCAGTGGGGGGAAACGGGCAGTACTTC. This gives the protein CSVAVGGNGQYF.

The V gene is TRBV5-6, the J gene TRBJ1-2; possibly TRBD1 for D (5 bases). Germline V gene data show CDR1 as SGHDT and CDR2 as YYEEEE. CDR3 length: 13 residues. V shed 4 bases and J shed 8 bases, with 15 bases lying between them. The CDR3 bases are TGTGCCAGCAGCCCTCGACAGTTGGACGGCTACACCTTC. This encodes CASSPRQLDGYTF. The full variable domain, completed using reference TRBV5-6 and TRBJ1-2, is DAGVTQSPTHLIKTRGQQVTLRCSPKSGHDTVSWYQQALGQGPQFIFQYYEEEERQRGNFPDRFSGHQFPNYSSELNVNALLLGDSALYLCASSPRQLDGYTFGSGTRLTVV.

The J gene is TRBJ1-2, the V gene TRBV9; the D gene is possibly TRBD1 (5 bases). The CDR3 length is 15 residues. CDR1 is SGDLS, CDR2 YYNGEE, per germline. Deletions cut 5 bases from V and 7 bases from J, with 21 bases between. The CDR3 nucleotides read TGTGCCAGCAGTGGGCCGGGGGGGAAAGTCGGTGGCTACACCTTC. It codes for CASSGPGGKVGGYTF.

This clone was detected a few times. The V call is TRBV7-6, the J call TRBJ1-3, with D unclear. This CDR3 is 13 amino acids long. V shed 4 bases and J shed 7 bases, with 11 bases lying between them. Germline CDR1 SGHVS, CDR2 FNYEAQ. CDR3 nucleotide sequence: TGTGCCAGCAGCTCCGGCGGGCCCAACACCATATATTTT. The encoded protein is CASSSGGPNTIYF.

This clone was observed a handful of times. This chain connects TRBV6-5 to TRBJ1-1, with D tentatively TRBD1 (6 bases). CDR1 is MNHEY, CDR2 SVGAGI, per germline. Between the trimmed V and J ends, which lost 7 bases and 10 bases, there was a span of 19 bases. The CDR3 totals 13 residues. CDR3 nucleotide sequence: TGTGCCAGCACCCAGGGCCATTCAGGGGTAGCTTTCTTT. This sequence encodes CASTQGHSGVAFF.

The chain employs TRBV7-2 and TRBJ1-1, with D possibly matching TRBD1 (5 bases). The CDR3 length is 14 residues. V lost 4 bases to trimming and J lost 5 bases, with 14 bases between them. Germline V gene lookup returns CDR1 SGHTA and CDR2 FQGNSA. The DNA of the CDR3 is TGTGCCAGCAGCTCTTTCGGGGGGGGGACTGAAGCTTTCTTT. This sequence encodes CASSSFGGGTEAFF.

This clone showed up just a few times. V gene TRBV18 combines with J gene TRBJ2-3; 10 bases agree with TRBD2. V was pared by 3 bases and J by 6 bases, with 6 bases of the junction left unmatched. The CDR3 runs 15 residues. Germline V gives CDR1 KGHSH, CDR2 LQKENI. The CDR3 nucleotides are TGTGCCAGCTCACCCGGGACTAGCGCTCAGGATACGCAGTATTTT. This translates into CASSPGTSAQDTQYF.

The genes are TRBV19 and TRBJ1-5; 10 nucleotides agree with TRBD1. The V gene end was trimmed by 8 bases and the J gene end by 5 bases; junction bases not matched to a gene: 12. CDR3 length: 16 amino acids. The germline CDR1 and CDR2 sequences are LNHDA and SQIVND (reference sequence). CDR3: CASVVSTGGYDQPQHF. The CDR3 DNA sequence: TGTGCCAGTGTAGTCTCGACAGGGGGCTACGATCAGCCCCAGCATTTT.

This clone has just a few counts. The chain has TRBV5-4 and TRBJ2-1; tentatively, D is TRBD2 (7 bases). Trimming removed 5 bases from V and 7 bases from J, with 19 bases in between. The germline gives CDR1 SGHNT, CDR2 YYREEE (reference sequence). This CDR3 contains 15 residues. This CDR3 reads CASRGAGGRRNEQFF. In DNA, the CDR3 is TGTGCCAGCAGGGGGGCCGGGGGGCGCCGAAATGAGCAGTTCTTC.

The rearrangement joins TRBV9 to TRBJ1-1; a weak D match, TRBD1 (5 bases). Trimming stripped 0 bases from V and 5 bases from J, with 17 bases between. The CDR3 sequence is 16 residues long. CDR1 SGDLS and CDR2 YYNGEE come from the germline V gene. The CDR3 reads CASSVGGGSRWTEAFF. The DNA for the CDR3 is TGTGCCAGCAGCGTAGGGGGGGGAAGCCGGTGGACTGAAGCTTTCTTT.

This clone was counted between two and nine times. This rearrangement joins TRBV5-6 to TRBJ2-7; the D gene is possibly TRBD1 (5 bases). V was shortened by 0 bases and J by 12 bases, with 13 bases between the two germline ends. CDR3 size: 12 residues. CDR1 is SGHDT, CDR2 YYEEEE, per germline. The CDR3 loop reads CASSLVTGPTYF. In nucleotides, the CDR3 is TGTGCCAGCAGCTTGGTTACAGGACCAACGTACTTC.